A selection of T cell receptor beta chains follows, all from one sample in a study of blood T cell repertoires in COVID-19. Only in-frame clones appear in the TCRdb table, and some are missing; sequencing was by immunoSEQ multiplex PCR. The repertoire has 55,000 to 65,000 clones, 88% of them found once; the top ten carry around 4.8%. Sequenced input: peripheral blood. These receptors came from a man aged 60 to 69 with acute or convalescent COVID-19. Each CDR3 is given with its conserved first and last residue. D genes are given only for firm matches. Clone size appears in some rows only: once, few, many, or a class for an expanded clone.

V gene: TRBV19
D gene: TRBD1
J gene: TRBJ2-7
clone size: NA
CDR3 DNA: TGTGCCAGTAGTATTGGGACAGGAGCCTACGAGCAGTACTTC
CDR3 protein: CASSIGTGAYEQYF

V gene: TRBV19
D gene: TRBD2
J gene: TRBJ2-3
clone size: NA
CDR3 DNA: TGTGCCAGTAGTATAACGAACGGGAGGGCATCCGATACGCAGTATTTT
CDR3 protein: CASSITNGRASDTQYF

V gene: TRBV2
D gene: NA
J gene: TRBJ1-1
clone size: NA
CDR3 DNA: TGTGCCAGCGGGGGGGCAGGGAAAAACACTGAAGCTTTCTTT
CDR3 protein: CASGGAGKNTEAFF

V gene: TRBV11-2
D gene: TRBD2
J gene: TRBJ2-3
clone size: NA
CDR3 DNA: TGTGCCAGCAGCTTAGGTTGGCTAGCGGGAGGGACAGATACGCAGTATTTT
CDR3 protein: CASSLGWLAGGTDTQYF

V gene: TRBV3-1/TRBV3-2
D gene: TRBD2
J gene: TRBJ2-1
clone size: NA
CDR3 DNA: TGTGCCAGCAGCCCCCCGGCGGGAGGGCCCGTCGGTGAGCAGTTCTTC
CDR3 protein: CASSPPAGGPVGEQFF

V gene: TRBV7-9
D gene: TRBD1
J gene: TRBJ2-7
clone size: once
CDR3 DNA: TGTGCCAGCAGCTTAATCCGGACAGGGGGCTACGAGCAGTACTTC
CDR3 protein: CASSLIRTGGYEQYF

V gene: TRBV5-1
D gene: TRBD2
J gene: TRBJ2-3
clone size: NA
CDR3 DNA: TGCGCCAGCAGCTTGGCCGGGACTAGCGGCACAGATACGCAGTATTTT
CDR3 protein: CASSLAGTSGTDTQYF

V gene: TRBV3-1/TRBV3-2
D gene: NA
J gene: TRBJ2-2
clone size: once
CDR3 DNA: TGTGCCAGCAGCCGACTAGGTGAAACCGGGGAGCTGTTTTTT
CDR3 protein: CASSRLGETGELFF

V gene: TRBV7-3
D gene: TRBD2
J gene: TRBJ2-1
clone size: NA
CDR3 DNA: TGTGCCAGCAGCCCCCTCGGCCTAGCGGGAGGCCGTAATGAGCAGTTCTTC
CDR3 protein: CASSPLGLAGGRNEQFF

V gene: TRBV6-5
D gene: NA
J gene: TRBJ2-2
clone size: NA
CDR3 DNA: TGTGCCAGCGCCCGTACTAGCCCCGGGGAGCTGTTTTTT
CDR3 protein: CASARTSPGELFF

V gene: TRBV6-5
D gene: TRBD2
J gene: TRBJ2-7
clone size: NA
CDR3 DNA: TGTGCCAGCAGTTTCGGACTAGCGGGAGTCTACGAGCAGTACTTC
CDR3 protein: CASSFGLAGVYEQYF

V gene: TRBV6-5
D gene: NA
J gene: TRBJ1-5
clone size: NA
CDR3 DNA: TGTGCCAGCAGTCGCGCCCCGGAGGGGAATCAGCCCCAGCATTTT
CDR3 protein: CASSRAPEGNQPQHF

V gene: TRBV14
D gene: TRBD2
J gene: TRBJ2-5
clone size: NA
CDR3 DNA: TGTGCCAGCAGCCCCAGCGGGAGGTCGACCCAGTACTTC
CDR3 protein: CASSPSGRSTQYF

V gene: TRBV28
D gene: NA
J gene: TRBJ2-6
clone size: NA
CDR3 DNA: TGTGCCAGCAGTAGGGGATCTGGGGCCAACGTCCTGACTTTC
CDR3 protein: CASSRGSGANVLTF

V gene: TRBV7-2
D gene: TRBD2
J gene: TRBJ2-2
clone size: NA
CDR3 DNA: TGTGCCAGCAGCTTAATGGCGGGAGGGATCGGGGAGCTGTTTTTT
CDR3 protein: CASSLMAGGIGELFF